This passage covers 21 T cell receptor beta chains from one sample sequenced in a study of T cells in Graves' hyperthyroidism and ophthalmopathy. Template material for amplifying TCR beta CDR3 regions consisted of RNA transcripts. A set of HTBI primers served as the primers for a first-round RT-PCR of the TCR CDR3. TCRdb analysed the multiplex PCR reads with MiXCR anew, one entry per CDR3 protein. The repertoire includes over 350,000 distinct CDR3 sequences, 15% to 20% of them detected once, and 35% to 45% sits in the top ten. Sequencing was performed on blood. Every receptor here comes from a man between 18 and 35 years old with Graves' ophthalmopathy.

This clonotype was seen many times. The chain combines TRBV5-1 with TRBJ2-3; 9 bases fit TRBD2. With 4 bases clipped from V and 4 bases from J, the junction kept 4 bases outside the gene matches. The length of the CDR3 is 14 residues. Germline loops: CDR1 SGHRS, CDR2 YFSETQ. The CDR3 sequence is CASSPLAGSDTQYF. The CDR3 coding sequence is TGCGCCAGCAGCCCTCTAGCGGGGTCAGATACGCAGTATTTT.

The genes are TRBV9 and TRBJ2-3, with D perhaps matching TRBD1 (5 bases). The CDR3 runs to 14 residues. Germline V lookup: CDR1 SGDLS, CDR2 YYNGEE. V was pared by 3 bases and J by 5 bases, with 13 bases between. Here the CDR3 reads CASSGGQGEDTQYF. The CDR3 coding sequence is TGTGCCAGCAGCGGGGGCCAAGGAGAAGATACGCAGTATTTT.

The J gene is TRBJ2-1, the V gene TRBV6-6; tentative D call: TRBD1 (5 bases). Germline lookup yields CDR1 MNHNY and CDR2 SVGAGI (reference sequence). V was cut by 2 bases and J by 6 bases, with 8 bases left in between. This CDR3 contains 13 residues. The CDR3 region is CASSYGAGNEQFF. In nucleotides, the CDR3 is TGTGCCAGCAGTTACGGGGCCGGCAATGAGCAGTTCTTC.

This clonotype was recorded at least ten times. The V and J genes are TRBV11-2 and TRBJ2-5; possibly TRBD2 for D (6 bases). Trimming took 5 bases from V and 0 from J, leaving 7 bases between them. Germline V CDR1 and CDR2: SGHAT, FQNNGV. CDR3 length equals 13 residues. For the CDR3, the DNA is TGTGCCAGCAGCCGGGAGTACCAAGAGACCCAGTACTTC. Residues: CASSREYQETQYF. The full variable domain, in which reference TRBV11-2 and TRBJ2-5 provide the parts outside the CDR3, is EAGVAQSPRYKIIEKRQSVAFWCNPISGHATLYWYQQILGQGPKLLIQFQNNGVVDDSQLPKDRFSAERLKGVDSTLKIQPAKLEDSAVYLCASSREYQETQYFGPGTRLLVL.

This clonotype was seen ten or more times. This rearrangement joins TRBV20-1 to TRBJ2-3; D not resolved. The CDR3 has 12 amino acids. V lost 1 base and J 4 bases, leaving 6 bases between the germline ends. The germline CDR1 and CDR2 sequences are DFQATT and SNEGSKA (reference sequence). The CDR3 sequence is CSARASADTQYF. The CDR3 DNA is TGCAGTGCTAGAGCCTCGGCAGATACGCAGTATTTT.

This rearrangement joins TRBV6-6 to TRBJ2-1, with D tentatively TRBD2 (6 bases). CDR1 is MNHNY, CDR2 SVGAGI, per germline (reference sequence). This CDR3 is 15 amino acids long. Trimming removed 0 bases from V and 2 bases from J, with 8 bases in between. CDR3: CASSYSEGPYNEQFF. CDR3 DNA sequence: TGTGCCAGCAGTTACTCGGAGGGCCCCTACAATGAGCAGTTCTTC.

This clonotype was found many times. This rearrangement joins TRBV6-2 or TRBV6-3 to TRBJ2-1; TRBD2 matches at 13 bases. Per germline, CDR1 MNHEY and CDR2 SVGEGT. J gave up 0 bases and V 4 bases, and 6 bases lay outside the gene matches. The CDR3 length is 18 residues. CDR3 amino acids: CASSSFGTSGASYNEQFF. The DNA of the CDR3 is TGTGCCAGCAGTTCTTTCGGGACTAGCGGGGCCTCCTACAATGAGCAGTTCTTC.

This clonotype was detected a few times. The chain couples TRBV12-3 or TRBV12-4 to TRBJ1-4; D might be TRBD1 (5 bases). Between the trimmed V and J ends, which lost 3 bases and 2 bases, there was a span of 10 bases. The CDR3 sequence is 15 residues long. The CDR3 sequence is CASSFGRATNEKLFF. The CDR3 DNA reads TGTGCCAGCAGTTTTGGCAGGGCTACTAATGAAAAACTGTTTTTT.

This clonotype came up many times. CDR3: CSAKGIGETQYF. CDR3 bases: TGCAGTGCTAAAGGGATCGGAGAGACCCAGTACTTC. The V gene is TRBV20-1, the J gene TRBJ2-5; D not resolved. CDR3 length: 12 amino acids. CDR1 is DFQATT, CDR2 SNEGSKA, per germline (reference sequence). V lost 4 bases and J lost 4, with 10 bases in between.

The CDR3 nucleotides are TGTGCCAGTATGGCGTCCCGGGAGGGCTCACCCCTCCACTTT. It yields the protein CASMASREGSPLHF. The gene calls are TRBV19 and TRBJ1-6; D not resolved. Germline values: CDR1 LNHDA, CDR2 SQIVND (reference sequence). The CDR3 is 14 residues long. The germline V and J ends were trimmed by 7 bases and 10 bases, with 17 bases remaining between them.

This clonotype occurred many times. The chain uses TRBV6-1 and TRBJ2-2; TRBD1 agrees at 8 bases. This CDR3 has 16 amino acids. Germline CDR1 reads MNHNS; CDR2 reads SASEGT. V trimming: 7 bases; J trimming: 0 bases; junction bases outside the gene matches: 7. CDR3 residues: CASTFPGQANTGELFF. CDR3 nucleotide sequence: TGTGCCAGCACCTTCCCGGGACAGGCGAACACCGGGGAGCTGTTTTTT.

A few counts support this clonotype. The V call is TRBV28, the J call TRBJ2-1; D not resolved. CDR3 length: 15 residues. Germline values: CDR1 MDHEN, CDR2 SYDVKM. V was trimmed by 3 bases and J by 0 bases, leaving 9 bases between them. This CDR3 is CASSFFVSSYNEQFF. The DNA for the CDR3 is TGTGCCAGCAGTTTTTTCGTCAGCTCCTACAATGAGCAGTTCTTC.

The chain is built from TRBV15 and TRBJ2-7; no definite D call. Germline V CDR1 and CDR2: LNHNV, YYDKDF (reference sequence). V was trimmed by 0 bases and J by 1 base, leaving 10 bases between them. This CDR3 contains 15 residues. The CDR3 spells CATSRDPGVSYEQYF. The CDR3 coding sequence is TGTGCCACCAGCAGAGATCCGGGTGTGTCCTACGAGCAGTACTTC.

The chain recombines TRBV5-1 with TRBJ2-7; D might be TRBD2 (7 bases). Trimming shortened V by 2 bases and J by 1 base, and 16 bases separated the two germline ends. CDR3 length: 16 amino acids. Germline V gene data show CDR1 as SGHRS and CDR2 as YFSETQ. The CDR3 spells CASSFSRGGESYEQYF. For the CDR3, the DNA is TGCGCCAGCAGCTTCTCCAGAGGGGGGGAGTCCTACGAGCAGTACTTC.

This clonotype appeared many times. One end of the junction does not line up with germline, which may come from a read error. The chain uses TRBV5-1 and TRBJ2-3, with a weak D call TRBD1 (5 bases). CDR3 length: 12 amino acids. Germline CDR1 SGHRS, CDR2 YFSETQ. The CDR3, as DNA: TGTGCCAGCAGCTTAGGGGTGGATACGCAGTATTTT. Its translation is CASSLGVDTQYF.

This clonotype was counted a few times. A read error may be the cause here, since a much bigger clone is one base away. V is TRBV7-9 and J is TRBJ1-6; a possible D gene is TRBD1 (6 bases). Germline V gene data show CDR1 as SEHNR and CDR2 as FQNEAQ (reference sequence). The CDR3 extends over 15 amino acids. DNA of the CDR3: TGTGCCAACAGCCCCTCAGGGGTTGTGGGTTCACCCCTCCACTTT. This translates into CANSPSGVVGSPLHF.

This sequence joins TRBV7-9 and TRBJ1-2; D perhaps matches TRBD1 (6 bases). The CDR3 has 12 amino acids. The germline gives CDR1 SEHNR, CDR2 FQNEAQ (reference sequence). V was trimmed by 7 bases and J by 13 bases, leaving 19 bases between them. The CDR3 region has the DNA TGTGCCAGCAACCAGGACAGATACCTTTTCACCTTC. This codes for CASNQDRYLFTF.

In DNA, the CDR3 is TGTGCCAGCAGGGATAGAGGGCTCGAGACCCAGTACTTC. It specifies CASRDRGLETQYF. This chain connects TRBV7-9 to TRBJ2-5, with D maybe TRBD2 (5 bases). Germline CDR1 is SEHNR and CDR2 is FQNEAQ (reference sequence). This CDR3 is built from 13 residues. V gave up 6 bases and J gave up 5 bases, with 13 bases separating them.

This clonotype has a handful of counts. The V and J genes are TRBV3-1 and TRBJ2-7, with TRBD2 matching over 7 bases. Germline lookup yields CDR1 LGHDT and CDR2 YNNKEL (reference sequence). The CDR3 consists of 14 residues. Trimming removed 5 bases from V and 5 bases from J; junction bases left unmatched: 9. The CDR3: CASSALAAGDEQYF. In DNA, the CDR3 is TGTGCCAGCAGCGCGCTAGCGGCCGGGGACGAGCAGTACTTC.

Many counts were recorded for this clonotype. This rearrangement joins TRBV6-1 to TRBJ1-5; D uncertain. The CDR3 consists of 10 residues. Germline V gene sequence: CDR1 MNHNS, CDR2 SASEGT. Trimming stripped 7 bases from V and 6 bases from J, with 4 bases between. CDR3 DNA: TGTGCCAGCAATGGTCAGCCCCAGCATTTT. Translation gives CASNGQPQHF.

This clonotype was recorded at least ten times. The chain uses TRBV5-1 and TRBJ2-7; D unresolved. Germline loops: CDR1 SGHRS, CDR2 YFSETQ. The V and J ends lost 1 base and 9 bases respectively, with 14 bases between them. The CDR3 loop spans 13 amino acids. The CDR3 here is CASSLFPQEPQYF. The CDR3 DNA follows: TGCGCCAGCAGCTTGTTCCCCCAGGAACCGCAGTACTTC. The full variable domain, in which reference TRBV5-1 and TRBJ2-7 provide the parts outside the CDR3, is KAGVTQTPRYLIKTRGQQVTLSCSPISGHRSVSWYQQTPGQGLQFLFEYFSETQRNKGNFPGRFSGRQFSNSRSEMNVSTLELGDSALYLCASSLFPQEPQYFGPGTRLTVT.